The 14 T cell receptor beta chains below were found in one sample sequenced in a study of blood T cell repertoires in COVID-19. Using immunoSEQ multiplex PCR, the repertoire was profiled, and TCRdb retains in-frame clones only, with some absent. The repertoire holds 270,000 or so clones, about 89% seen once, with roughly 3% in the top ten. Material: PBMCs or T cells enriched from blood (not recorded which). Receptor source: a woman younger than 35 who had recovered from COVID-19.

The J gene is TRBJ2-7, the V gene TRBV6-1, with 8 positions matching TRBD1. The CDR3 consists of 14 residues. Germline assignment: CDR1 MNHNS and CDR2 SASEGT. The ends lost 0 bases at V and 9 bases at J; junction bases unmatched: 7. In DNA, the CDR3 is TGTGCCAGCAGTGAAGCGCAGGGGGCGGTGGGGCAGTACTTC. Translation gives CASSEAQGAVGQYF.

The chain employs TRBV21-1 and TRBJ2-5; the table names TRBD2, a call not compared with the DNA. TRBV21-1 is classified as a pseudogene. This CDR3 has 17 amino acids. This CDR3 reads CASSNPTSGGPQETQYF. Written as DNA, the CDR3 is TGTGCCAGCAGCAATCCAACTAGCGGGGGGCCCCAAGAGACCCAGTACTTC.

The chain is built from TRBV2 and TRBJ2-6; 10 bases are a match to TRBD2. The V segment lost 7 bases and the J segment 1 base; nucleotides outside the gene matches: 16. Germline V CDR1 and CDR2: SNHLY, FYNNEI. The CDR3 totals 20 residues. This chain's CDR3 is CASKGLVGLAASSGANVLTF. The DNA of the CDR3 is TGTGCCAGCAAAGGGTTAGTTGGACTAGCGGCTTCGTCTGGGGCCAACGTCCTGACTTTC.

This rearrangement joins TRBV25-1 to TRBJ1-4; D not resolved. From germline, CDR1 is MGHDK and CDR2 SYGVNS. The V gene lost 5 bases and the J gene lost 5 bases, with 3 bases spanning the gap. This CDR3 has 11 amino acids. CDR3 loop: CASSRNEKLFF. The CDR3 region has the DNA TGTGCCAGCAGTCGGAATGAAAAACTGTTTTTT.

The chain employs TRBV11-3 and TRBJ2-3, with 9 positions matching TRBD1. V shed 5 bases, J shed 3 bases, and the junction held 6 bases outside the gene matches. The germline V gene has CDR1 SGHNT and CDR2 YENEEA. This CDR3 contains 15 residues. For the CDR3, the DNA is TGTGCCAGCAGCGATCCCGGGACAGGGACAGATACGCAGTATTTT. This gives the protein CASSDPGTGTDTQYF.

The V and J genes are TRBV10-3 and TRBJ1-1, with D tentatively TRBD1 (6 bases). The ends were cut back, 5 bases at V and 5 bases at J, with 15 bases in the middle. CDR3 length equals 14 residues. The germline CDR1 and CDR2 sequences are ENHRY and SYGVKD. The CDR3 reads CAISRTASETEAFF. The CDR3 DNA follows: TGTGCCATCAGTAGGACAGCATCCGAAACTGAAGCTTTCTTT.

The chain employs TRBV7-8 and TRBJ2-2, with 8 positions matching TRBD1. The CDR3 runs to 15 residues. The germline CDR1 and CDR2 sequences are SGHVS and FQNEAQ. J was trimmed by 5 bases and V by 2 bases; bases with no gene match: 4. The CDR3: CASSLRQGATGELFF. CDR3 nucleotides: TGTGCCAGCAGCTTACGGCAGGGGGCAACCGGGGAGCTGTTTTTT.

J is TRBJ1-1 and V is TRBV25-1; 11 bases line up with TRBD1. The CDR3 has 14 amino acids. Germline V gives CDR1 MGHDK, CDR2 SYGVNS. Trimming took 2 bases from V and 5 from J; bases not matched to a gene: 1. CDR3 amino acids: CASSEGTGGTEAFF. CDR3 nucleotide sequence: TGTGCCAGCAGTGAAGGGACAGGGGGGACTGAAGCTTTCTTT. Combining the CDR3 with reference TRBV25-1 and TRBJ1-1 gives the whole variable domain EADIYQTPRYLVIGTGKKITLECSQTMGHDKMYWYQQDPGMELHLIHYSYGVNSTEKGDLSSESTVSRIRTEHFPLTLESARPSHTSQYLCASSEGTGGTEAFFGQGTRLTVV.

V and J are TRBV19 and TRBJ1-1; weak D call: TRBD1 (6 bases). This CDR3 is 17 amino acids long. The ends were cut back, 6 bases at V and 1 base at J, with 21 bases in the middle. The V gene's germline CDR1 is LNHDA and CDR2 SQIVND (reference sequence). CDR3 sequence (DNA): TGTGCCAGTAGGACCGGACAGAGGAAGCGTTGGAACACTGAAGCTTTCTTT. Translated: CASRTGQRKRWNTEAFF.

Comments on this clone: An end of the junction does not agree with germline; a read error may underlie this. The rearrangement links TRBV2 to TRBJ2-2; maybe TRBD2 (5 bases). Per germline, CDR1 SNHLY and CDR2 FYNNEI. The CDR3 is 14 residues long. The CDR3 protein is CASSVGGNTGELFF. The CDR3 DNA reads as TGTGCCAGCAGTGTGGGTGGGAACACCGGGGAACTGTTTTTT.

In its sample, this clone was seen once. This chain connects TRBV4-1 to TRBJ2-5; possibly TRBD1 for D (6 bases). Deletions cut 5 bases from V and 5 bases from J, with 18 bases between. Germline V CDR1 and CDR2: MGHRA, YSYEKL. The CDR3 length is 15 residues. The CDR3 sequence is CASSAVVGAEETQYF. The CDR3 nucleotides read TGCGCCAGCAGCGCAGTTGTGGGGGCGGAGGAGACCCAGTACTTC.

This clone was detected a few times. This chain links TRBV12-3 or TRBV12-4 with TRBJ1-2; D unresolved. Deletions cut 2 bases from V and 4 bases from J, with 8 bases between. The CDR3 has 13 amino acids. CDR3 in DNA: TGTGCCAGCAGTTTATCGGGGAGCTATGGCTACACCTTC. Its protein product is CASSLSGSYGYTF.

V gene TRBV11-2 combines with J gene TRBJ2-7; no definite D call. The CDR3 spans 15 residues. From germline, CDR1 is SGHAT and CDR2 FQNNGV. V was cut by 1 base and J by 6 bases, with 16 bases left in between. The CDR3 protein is CASSLVSPQTGEQYF. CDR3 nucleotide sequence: TGTGCCAGCAGCTTAGTCTCTCCCCAGACGGGCGAGCAGTACTTC.

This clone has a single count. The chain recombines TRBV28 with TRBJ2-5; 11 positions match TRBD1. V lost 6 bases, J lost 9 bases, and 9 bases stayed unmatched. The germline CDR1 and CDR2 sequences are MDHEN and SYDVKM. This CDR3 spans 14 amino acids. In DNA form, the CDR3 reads TGTGCCAGCAGCGACCCCGGGACAGGGGGGTCCCAGTACTTC. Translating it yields CASSDPGTGGSQYF.